What follows are 28 T cell receptor beta chains derived from one specimen sequenced in a study of control samples from healthy donors and cancer patients. Produced via immunoSEQ multiplex PCR; TCRdb's table is partial and in-frame only. Here the sample spans some 200,000 clones, about 93% being singletons. Material: blood. Receptor source: a man younger than 35 in good health.

J is TRBJ1-5 and V is TRBV29-1, with 7 bases lining up with TRBD1. V was clipped by 6 bases and J by 1 base; unmatched bases: 9. Germline values: CDR1 SQVTM, CDR2 ANQGSEA. CDR3 length: 15 residues. CDR3 nucleotides: TGCAGCGTGGCTACAGGGGCCGGAAGCAATCAGCCCCAGCATTTT. Its translation is CSVATGAGSNQPQHF.

The J gene is TRBJ2-3, the V gene TRBV3-1 (or the pseudogene TRBV3-2), with TRBD2 matching over 9 bases. Per the germline V gene, CDR1 is LGHDT and CDR2 is YNNKEL (reference sequence). The CDR3 extends over 17 amino acids. The V gene end was trimmed by 1 base and the J gene end by 3 bases; junction bases not matched to a gene: 8. The CDR3 DNA is TGTGCCAGCAGCCAAGTCGCGGGGGGGCCTAATACAGATACGCAGTATTTT. It is translated as CASSQVAGGPNTDTQYF.

The gene calls are TRBV6-6 and TRBJ1-1, with D tentatively TRBD1 (6 bases). This CDR3 is 15 amino acids long. Trimming removed 5 bases at V and 1 base at J, with 14 bases between. The germline V gene encodes CDR1 MNHNY and CDR2 SVGAGI (reference sequence). The CDR3 DNA sequence: TGTGCCAGCAGTAACCCCGGGACAAAGAACACTGAAGCTTTCTTT. Protein product: CASSNPGTKNTEAFF.

The chain links TRBV29-1 to TRBJ2-7; no definite D call. Germline V gene data show CDR1 as SQVTM and CDR2 as ANQGSEA. The CDR3 contains 12 residues. V was pared by 2 bases and J by 0 bases, with 5 bases between. CDR3 loop: CSVETISYEQYF. As DNA, the CDR3 is TGCAGCGTTGAAACTATCTCCTACGAGCAGTACTTC.

The chain uses TRBV2 and TRBJ2-7, with 8 nucleotides matching TRBD1. Germline assignment: CDR1 SNHLY and CDR2 FYNNEI. Unmatched junction bases numbered 6, after V lost 4 bases and J lost 4 bases. This CDR3 has 14 residues. The CDR3 coding sequence is TGTGCCAGCAGTGTCTTACAGGGGGAATACGAGCAGTACTTC. Translating gives CASSVLQGEYEQYF.

J is TRBJ2-7 and V is TRBV6-5; 10 bases agree with TRBD2. The germline CDR1 and CDR2 sequences are MNHEY and SVGAGI. V lost 2 bases to trimming and J lost 3 bases; unmatched junction nucleotides: 4. This CDR3 region has 15 residues. The CDR3 reads CASSYGVAGGYEQYF. CDR3 bases: TGTGCCAGCAGTTACGGGGTAGCGGGGGGCTACGAGCAGTACTTC.

The rearrangement joins TRBV5-1 to TRBJ1-1; 10 bases are shared with TRBD1. The germline gives CDR1 SGHRS, CDR2 YFSETQ. The length of the CDR3 is 14 residues. V lost 4 bases to trimming and J lost 4 bases; unmatched junction nucleotides: 4. In nucleotides, the CDR3 is TGCGCCAGCAGCCTTCGGACAGGGGGCACTGAAGCTTTCTTT. Translation gives CASSLRTGGTEAFF.

The V call is TRBV9, the J call TRBJ2-7; D is possibly TRBD2 (6 bases). With 0 bases removed from V and 5 bases from J, the gap between germline ends came to 12 bases. The CDR3 has 14 residues. The germline V gene encodes CDR1 SGDLS and CDR2 YYNGEE. The CDR3, as DNA: TGTGCCAGCAGCGTAGGGGTCTGGGGGGACGAGCAGTACTTC. This translates into CASSVGVWGDEQYF.

The chain carries TRBV5-1 and TRBJ1-2; 7 nucleotides align to TRBD1. The CDR3 runs to 17 residues. Germline trimming cut 2 bases from V and 0 bases from J; bases unmatched to any gene: 10. Germline CDR1 is SGHRS and CDR2 is YFSETQ. CDR3 amino acids: CASSFTYYRGSNYGYTF. The CDR3 DNA reads TGCGCCAGCAGCTTTACTTACTACAGGGGATCTAACTATGGCTACACCTTC. Supplemented by reference TRBV5-1 and TRBJ1-2, the full variable domain reads KAGVTQTPRYLIKTRGQQVTLSCSPISGHRSVSWYQQTPGQGLQFLFEYFSETQRNKGNFPGRFSGRQFSNSRSEMNVSTLELGDSALYLCASSFTYYRGSNYGYTFGSGTRLTVV.

V gene TRBV6-5 combines with J gene TRBJ1-2, with 9 bases that match TRBD1. The J segment lost 2 bases and the V segment lost 6 bases, leaving 4 bases of the junction unmatched. This CDR3 is built from 14 residues. The germline V gene has CDR1 MNHEY and CDR2 SVGAGI. CDR3 bases: TGTGCCAGCAGGTGGACAGGGGTAAACTATGGCTACACCTTC. Translation: CASRWTGVNYGYTF.

The gene calls are TRBV4-1 and TRBJ1-4; the D gene is possibly TRBD1 (5 bases). Germline assignment: CDR1 MGHRA and CDR2 YSYEKL. Trimming cost V 2 bases and J 10 bases, with 20 bases left between them. The CDR3 has 16 residues. CDR3 nucleotides: TGCGCCAGCAGCCAACCGGCGGGAGAGGGAGGGGCAAAACTGTTTTTT. This codes for CASSQPAGEGGAKLFF.

J is TRBJ2-5 and V is TRBV6-6; D gene ambiguous. V was cut by 2 bases and J by 2 bases, with 9 bases left in between. The CDR3 spans 14 residues. The V gene's germline CDR1 is MNHNY and CDR2 SVGAGI (reference sequence). This CDR3 reads CASSYGDRQETQYF. CDR3 nucleotides: TGTGCCAGCAGTTACGGAGACCGTCAAGAGACCCAGTACTTC.

This chain connects TRBV28 to TRBJ1-5, with TRBD1 matching over 9 bases. Trimming removed 3 bases from V and 8 bases from J; junction bases left unmatched: 11. Germline values: CDR1 MDHEN, CDR2 SYDVKM. The CDR3 is 16 amino acids. As DNA, the CDR3 is TGTGCCAGCAGTTTCTCGACAGGGGGAGGCACGAAGCCCCAGCATTTT. Its translation: CASSFSTGGGTKPQHF.

The chain links TRBV2 to TRBJ2-7; the D gene is possibly TRBD1 (5 bases). The CDR3 spans 15 residues. With 1 base removed from V and 3 bases from J, the gap between germline ends came to 13 bases. Germline V lookup: CDR1 SNHLY, CDR2 FYNNEI. CDR3 nucleotide sequence: TGTGCCAGCAGTGAAGGCCCAGGACAAAGCTACGAGCAGTACTTC. Protein product: CASSEGPGQSYEQYF.

This clone was seen only a few times. CDR3 DNA sequence: TGTGCCAGCAGCTTGGCCTTCGGTGCGGGACAGACTAATTCACCCCTCCACTTT. Translating gives CASSLAFGAGQTNSPLHF. V usage is TRBV5-6 and J usage is TRBJ1-6, with TRBD1 identical over 7 bases. V lost 0 bases and J lost 6; bases outside the gene matches: 12. Looked up from germline, CDR1 is SGHDT and CDR2 is YYEEEE. CDR3 length: 18 residues.

The chain has TRBV5-1 and TRBJ1-3; a possible D gene is TRBD1 (6 bases). Trimming removed 4 bases from V and 2 bases from J, with 19 bases in between. The germline V gene has CDR1 SGHRS and CDR2 YFSETQ. The CDR3 consists of 17 residues. For the CDR3, the DNA is TGCGCCAGCAGCCTGTCCAGACAGGACGGGGCTGGAAACACCATATATTTT. Its translation is CASSLSRQDGAGNTIYF.

The chain employs TRBV5-4 and TRBJ2-1; D gene uncertain. The CDR3 consists of 14 residues. Germline CDR1 SGHNT, CDR2 YYREEE (reference sequence). V was trimmed by 0 bases and J by 8 bases, leaving 12 bases between them. Here the CDR3 DNA reads TGTGCCAGCAGCTTGGGACCAGAAAAGGATGAGCAGTTCTTC. Translating gives CASSLGPEKDEQFF.

The V gene is TRBV5-1, the J gene TRBJ2-2; the D gene is possibly TRBD2 (6 bases). Germline V gives CDR1 SGHRS, CDR2 YFSETQ. The CDR3 runs 15 residues. V was pared by 4 bases and J by 3 bases, with 13 bases between. The CDR3 spells CASSRETAYTGELFF. The CDR3 nucleotides read TGCGCCAGCAGCCGGGAGACTGCCTACACCGGGGAGCTGTTTTTT.

The CDR3 coding sequence is TGTGCCAGCAGTGAAGGGTCGCTAGCGGGGGGGACTAACACCGGGGAGCTGTTTTTT. Protein product: CASSEGSLAGGTNTGELFF. The chain combines TRBV2 with TRBJ2-2; TRBD2 agrees at 12 bases. Germline V gives CDR1 SNHLY, CDR2 FYNNEI. Trimming took 1 base from V and 2 from J; bases not matched to a gene: 8. CDR3 length equals 19 residues.

The chain has TRBV6-5 and TRBJ1-3; 9 nucleotides match TRBD1. CDR1 MNHEY and CDR2 SVGAGI come from the germline V gene. The CDR3 length is 15 residues. Trimming removed 4 bases from V and 3 bases from J; junction bases left unmatched: 4. The CDR3 here is CASSLDRGIGNTIYF. The CDR3 DNA follows: TGTGCCAGCAGTTTAGACAGGGGGATTGGAAACACCATATATTTT.

The chain is built from TRBV19 and TRBJ2-1, with no clear D. Germline V lookup: CDR1 LNHDA, CDR2 SQIVND (reference sequence). CDR3 length: 13 residues. The V end lost 11 bases, the J end lost 0 bases, and 11 bases lay between the germline ends. The CDR3 is CASAPSSYNEQFF. The CDR3 coding sequence is TGTGCCTCCGCCCCGAGCTCCTACAATGAGCAGTTCTTC.

This clone appeared a single time. The chain couples TRBV6-5 to TRBJ1-6, with TRBD1 as a possible D gene (5 bases). The CDR3 loop spans 13 amino acids. The germline gives CDR1 MNHEY, CDR2 SVGAGI. V lost 10 bases and J 6 bases, leaving 13 bases between the germline ends. Here the CDR3 reads CATLRDGNSPLHF. CDR3 nucleotides: TGTGCCACCCTTAGGGACGGTAATTCACCCCTCCACTTT.

V is TRBV29-1 and J is TRBJ2-1; 10 positions match TRBD1. CDR1 is SQVTM, CDR2 ANQGSEA, per germline. The V and J ends lost 7 bases and 8 bases, in that order; junction bases with no gene match: 8. The CDR3 spans 13 residues. The CDR3 bases are TGCAGCGCCTACCGGGACAGGGGCGATGAGCAGTTCTTC. As protein: CSAYRDRGDEQFF.

V gene TRBV6-1 combines with J gene TRBJ2-1, with D possibly being TRBD2 (7 bases). CDR3 length: 15 residues. Germline CDR1 MNHNS, CDR2 SASEGT. V lost 1 base to trimming and J lost 6 bases, with 13 bases between them. The CDR3 DNA sequence: TGTGCCAGCAGTGAAGTGGCGGGGGCAGGCAATGAGCAGTTCTTC. The encoded protein is CASSEVAGAGNEQFF.

The rearrangement links TRBV3-1 (or the pseudogene TRBV3-2) to TRBJ2-3, with 16 bases that match TRBD2. Germline V lookup: CDR1 LGHDT, CDR2 YNNKEL (reference sequence). V shed 2 bases, J shed 4 bases, and the junction held 9 bases outside the gene matches. The CDR3 spans 19 residues. CDR3 loop: CASSQPWGTSGGAPDTQYF. In DNA form, the CDR3 reads TGTGCCAGCAGCCAACCCTGGGGGACTAGCGGGGGGGCCCCAGATACGCAGTATTTT.

This clone showed up just a few times. CDR3 sequence (DNA): TGCAGCGTTGTTAGACTAAACTATGGCTACACCTTC. Its protein is CSVVRLNYGYTF. The V gene is TRBV29-1, the J gene TRBJ1-2; the D is unclear. This CDR3 spans 12 amino acids. Germline-derived CDR1 and CDR2 are SQVTM and ANQGSEA. The V and J ends lost 4 bases and 2 bases respectively, with 8 bases between them. The full variable domain, rest sourced from reference TRBV29-1 and TRBJ1-2, is SAVISQKPSRDICQRGTSLTIQCQVDSQVTMMFWYRQQPGQSLTLIATANQGSEATYESGFVIDKFPISRPNLTFSTLTVSNMSPEDSSIYLCSVVRLNYGYTFGSGTRLTVV.

J is TRBJ1-1 and V is TRBV19; 7 bases match TRBD1. There are 14 residues in the CDR3. Germline lookup yields CDR1 LNHDA and CDR2 SQIVND (reference sequence). The trim removed 1 base at V and 8 bases at J, leaving 7 bases unmatched. CDR3 residues: CASSIGQGLDEAFF. CDR3 nucleotides: TGTGCCAGTAGTATAGGACAGGGTCTAGACGAAGCTTTCTTT.

The chain is built from TRBV7-2 and TRBJ1-6; D remains unclear. The CDR3 extends over 12 amino acids. From germline, CDR1 is SGHTA and CDR2 FQGNSA. The ends were cut back, 4 bases at V and 7 bases at J, with 5 bases in the middle. The CDR3 DNA follows: TGTGCCAGCAGCTCGGTAAATTCACCCCTCCACTTT. This sequence encodes CASSSVNSPLHF.